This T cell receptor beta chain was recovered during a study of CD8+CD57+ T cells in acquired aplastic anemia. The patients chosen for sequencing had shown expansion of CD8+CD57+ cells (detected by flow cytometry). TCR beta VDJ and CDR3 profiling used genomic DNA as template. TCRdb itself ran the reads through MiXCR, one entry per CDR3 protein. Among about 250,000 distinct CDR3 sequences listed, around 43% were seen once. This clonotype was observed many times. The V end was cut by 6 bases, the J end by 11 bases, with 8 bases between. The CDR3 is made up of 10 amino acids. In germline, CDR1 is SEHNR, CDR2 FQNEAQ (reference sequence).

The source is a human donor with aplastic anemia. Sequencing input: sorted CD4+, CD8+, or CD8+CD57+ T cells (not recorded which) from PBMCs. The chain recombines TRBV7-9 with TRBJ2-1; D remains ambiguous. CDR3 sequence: CASRSTQQFF. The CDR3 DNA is TGTGCCAGCAGATCCACTCAGCAGTTCTTC.